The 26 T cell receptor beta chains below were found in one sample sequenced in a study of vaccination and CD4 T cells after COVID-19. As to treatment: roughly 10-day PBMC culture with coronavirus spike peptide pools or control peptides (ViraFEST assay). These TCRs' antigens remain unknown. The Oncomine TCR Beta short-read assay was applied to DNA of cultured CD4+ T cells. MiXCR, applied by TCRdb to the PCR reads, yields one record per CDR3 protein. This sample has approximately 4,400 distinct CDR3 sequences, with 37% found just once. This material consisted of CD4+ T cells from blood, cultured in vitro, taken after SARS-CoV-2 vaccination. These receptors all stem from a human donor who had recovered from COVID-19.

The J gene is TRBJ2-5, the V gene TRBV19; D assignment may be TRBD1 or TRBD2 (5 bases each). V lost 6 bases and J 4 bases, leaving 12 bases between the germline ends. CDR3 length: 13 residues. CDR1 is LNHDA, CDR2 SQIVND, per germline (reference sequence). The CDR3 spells CASSPGTGETQYF. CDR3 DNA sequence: TGTGCCAGTAGCCCCGGGACGGGAGAGACCCAGTACTTC.

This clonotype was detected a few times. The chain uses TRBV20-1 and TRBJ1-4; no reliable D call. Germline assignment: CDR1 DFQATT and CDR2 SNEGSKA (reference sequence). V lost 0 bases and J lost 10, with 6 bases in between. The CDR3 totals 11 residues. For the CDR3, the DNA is TGCAGTGCTAGAGATGATAGAAAACTGTTTTTT. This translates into CSARDDRKLFF.

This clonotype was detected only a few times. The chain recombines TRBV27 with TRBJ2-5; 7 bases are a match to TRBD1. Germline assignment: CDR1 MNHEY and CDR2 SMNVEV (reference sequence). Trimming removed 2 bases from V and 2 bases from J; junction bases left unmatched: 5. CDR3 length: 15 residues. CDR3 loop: CASSLLPDRQETQYF. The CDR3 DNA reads TGTGCCAGCAGTTTACTCCCGGACAGGCAAGAGACCCAGTACTTC.

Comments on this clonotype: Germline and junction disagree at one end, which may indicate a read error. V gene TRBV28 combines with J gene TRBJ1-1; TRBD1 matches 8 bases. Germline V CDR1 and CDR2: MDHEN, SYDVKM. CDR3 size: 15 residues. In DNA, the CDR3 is TGTGCCAGCAGTATATGGACAGGGATGAACACTGAAGCTTTCTTT. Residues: CASSIWTGMNTEAFF.

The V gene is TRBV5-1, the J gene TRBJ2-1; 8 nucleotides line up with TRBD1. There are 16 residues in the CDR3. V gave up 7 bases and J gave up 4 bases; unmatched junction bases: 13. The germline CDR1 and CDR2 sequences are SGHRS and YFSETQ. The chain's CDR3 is CASSSLPGQEYNEQFF. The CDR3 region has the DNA TGCGCCAGCTCATCCTTACCGGGACAGGAATACAATGAGCAGTTCTTC.

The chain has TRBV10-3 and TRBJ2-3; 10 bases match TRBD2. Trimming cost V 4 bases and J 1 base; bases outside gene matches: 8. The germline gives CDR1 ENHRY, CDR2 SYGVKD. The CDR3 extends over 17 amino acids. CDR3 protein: CAISGMSGRAGTDTQYF. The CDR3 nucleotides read TGTGCCATCAGTGGAATGAGCGGGAGGGCTGGCACAGATACGCAGTATTTT.

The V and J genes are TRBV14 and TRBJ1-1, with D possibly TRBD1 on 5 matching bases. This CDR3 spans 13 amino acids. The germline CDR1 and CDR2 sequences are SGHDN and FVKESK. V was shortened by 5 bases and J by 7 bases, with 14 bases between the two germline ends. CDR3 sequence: CASSAFGGGEAFF. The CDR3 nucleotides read TGTGCCAGCAGCGCGTTTGGTGGGGGTGAAGCTTTCTTT. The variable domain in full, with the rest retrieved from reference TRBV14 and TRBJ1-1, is EAGVTQFPSHSVIEKGQTVTLRCDPISGHDNLYWYRRVMGKEIKFLLHFVKESKQDESGMPNNRFLAERTGGTYSTLKVQPAELEDSGVYFCASSAFGGGEAFFGQGTRLTVV.

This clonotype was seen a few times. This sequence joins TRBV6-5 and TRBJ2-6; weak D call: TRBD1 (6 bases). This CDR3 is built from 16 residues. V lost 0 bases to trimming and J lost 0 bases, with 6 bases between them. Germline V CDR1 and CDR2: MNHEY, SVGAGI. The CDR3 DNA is TGTGCCAGCAGTTACTCGGACAGCTCTGGGGCCAACGTCCTGACTTTC. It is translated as CASSYSDSSGANVLTF.

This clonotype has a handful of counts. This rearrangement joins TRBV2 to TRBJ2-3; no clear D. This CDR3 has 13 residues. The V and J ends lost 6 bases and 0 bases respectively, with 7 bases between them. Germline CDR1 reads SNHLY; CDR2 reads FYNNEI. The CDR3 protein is CASSPPSTDTQYF. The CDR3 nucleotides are TGTGCCAGCAGCCCCCCGAGCACAGATACGCAGTATTTT.

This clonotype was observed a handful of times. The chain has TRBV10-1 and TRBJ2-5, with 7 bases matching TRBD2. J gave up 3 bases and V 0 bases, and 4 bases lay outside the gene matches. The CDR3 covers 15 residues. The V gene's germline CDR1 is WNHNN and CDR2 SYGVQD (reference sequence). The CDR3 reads CASSESMGGKETQYF. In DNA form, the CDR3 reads TGCGCCAGCAGTGAGTCGATGGGGGGGAAAGAGACCCAGTACTTC.

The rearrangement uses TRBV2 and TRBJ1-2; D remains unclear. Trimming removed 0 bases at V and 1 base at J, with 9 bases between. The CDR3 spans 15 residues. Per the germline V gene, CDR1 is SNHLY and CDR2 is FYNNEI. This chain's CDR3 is CASSEALGFNYGYTF. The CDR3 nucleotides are TGTGCCAGCAGTGAAGCGCTGGGATTTAACTATGGCTACACCTTC.

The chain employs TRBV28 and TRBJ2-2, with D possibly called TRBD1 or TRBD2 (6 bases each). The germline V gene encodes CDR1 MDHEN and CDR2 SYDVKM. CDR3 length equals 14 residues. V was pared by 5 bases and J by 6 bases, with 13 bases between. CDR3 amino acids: CASSLPRGPGELFF. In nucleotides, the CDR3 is TGTGCCAGCAGTCTACCCCGGGGGCCCGGGGAGCTGTTTTTT. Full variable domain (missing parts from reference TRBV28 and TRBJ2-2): DVKVTQSSRYLVKRTGEKVFLECVQDMDHENMFWYRQDPGLGLRLIYFSYDVKMKEKGDIPEGYSVSREKKERFSLILESASTNQTSMYLCASSLPRGPGELFFGEGSRLTVL.

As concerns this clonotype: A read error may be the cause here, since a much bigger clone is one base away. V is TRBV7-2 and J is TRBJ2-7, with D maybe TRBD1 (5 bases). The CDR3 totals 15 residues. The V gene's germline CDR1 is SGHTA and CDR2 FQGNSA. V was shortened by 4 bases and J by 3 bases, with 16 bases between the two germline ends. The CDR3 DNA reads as TGTGCCAGCAGCTATAAAGTGAGGACAAGCTACGAGCAGTACTTC. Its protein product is CASSYKVRTSYEQYF.

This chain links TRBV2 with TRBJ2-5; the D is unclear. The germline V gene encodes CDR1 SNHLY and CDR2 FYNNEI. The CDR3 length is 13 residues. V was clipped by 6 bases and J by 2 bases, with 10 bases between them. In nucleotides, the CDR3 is TGTGCCAGCAGCGCCGAGGTTCAAGAGACCCAGTACTTC. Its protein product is CASSAEVQETQYF.

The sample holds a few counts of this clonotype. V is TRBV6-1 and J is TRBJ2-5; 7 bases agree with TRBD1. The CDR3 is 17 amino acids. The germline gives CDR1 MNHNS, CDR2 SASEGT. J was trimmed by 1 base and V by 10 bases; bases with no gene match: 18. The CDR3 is CATSLKTGNILQETQYF. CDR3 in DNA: TGTGCCACCTCCCTCAAGACAGGGAATATCCTCCAAGAGACCCAGTACTTC.

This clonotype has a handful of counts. The CDR3 DNA follows: TGTGCCAGCAGTTACTCGGGACAGGGGGATTCACCCCTCCACTTT. Its translation: CASSYSGQGDSPLHF. This chain links TRBV6-5 with TRBJ1-6; 11 bases are a match to TRBD1. The CDR3 contains 15 residues. The trim removed 0 bases at V and 8 bases at J, leaving 0 bases unmatched. Germline assignment: CDR1 MNHEY and CDR2 SVGAGI.

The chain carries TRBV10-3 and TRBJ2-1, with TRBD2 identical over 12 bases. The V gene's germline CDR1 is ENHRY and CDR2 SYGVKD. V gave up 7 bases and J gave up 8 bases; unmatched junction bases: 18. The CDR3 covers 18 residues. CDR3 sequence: CAINSGLAGSARRDEQFF. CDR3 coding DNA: TGTGCCATCAACAGCGGACTAGCGGGATCAGCCCGGAGGGATGAGCAGTTCTTC.

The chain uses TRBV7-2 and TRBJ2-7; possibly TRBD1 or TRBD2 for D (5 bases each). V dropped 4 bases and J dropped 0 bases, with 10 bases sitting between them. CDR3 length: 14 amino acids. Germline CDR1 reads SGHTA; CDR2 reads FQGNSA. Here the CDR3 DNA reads TGTGCCAGCAGCTCCGGGACGGGCTCCTACGAGCAGTACTTC. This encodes CASSSGTGSYEQYF.

In DNA form, the CDR3 reads TGCAGTGCTAGACAGGCTGGGGCCAACGTCCTGACTTTC. Encoded protein: CSARQAGANVLTF. The V and J genes are TRBV20-1 and TRBJ2-6; D remains ambiguous. Trimming stripped 2 bases from V and 2 bases from J, with 4 bases between. The length of the CDR3 is 13 residues. The germline CDR1 and CDR2 sequences are DFQATT and SNEGSKA (reference sequence).

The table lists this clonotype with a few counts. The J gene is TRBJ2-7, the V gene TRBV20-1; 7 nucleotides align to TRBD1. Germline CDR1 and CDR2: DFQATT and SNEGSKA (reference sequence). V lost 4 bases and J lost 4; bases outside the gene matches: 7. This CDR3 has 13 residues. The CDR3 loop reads CSAMPRGYYEQYF. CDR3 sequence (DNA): TGCAGTGCTATGCCCAGGGGGTATTACGAGCAGTACTTC.

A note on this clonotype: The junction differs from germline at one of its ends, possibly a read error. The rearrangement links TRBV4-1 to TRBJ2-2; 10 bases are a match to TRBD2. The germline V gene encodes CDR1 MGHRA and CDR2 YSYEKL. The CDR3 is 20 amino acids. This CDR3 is CASSQVGRRGAGGPTGELLF. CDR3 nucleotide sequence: TGCGCCAGCAGCCAAGTGGGCAGGCGGGGAGCGGGAGGGCCAACCGGGGAGCTGCTTTTT.

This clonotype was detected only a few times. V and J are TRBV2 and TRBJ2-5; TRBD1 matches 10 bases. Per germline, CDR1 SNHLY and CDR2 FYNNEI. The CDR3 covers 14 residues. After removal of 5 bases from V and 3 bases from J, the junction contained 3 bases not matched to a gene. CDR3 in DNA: TGTGCCAGCAGTACCGGGACAGGGGAAGAGACCCAGTACTTC. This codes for CASSTGTGEETQYF.

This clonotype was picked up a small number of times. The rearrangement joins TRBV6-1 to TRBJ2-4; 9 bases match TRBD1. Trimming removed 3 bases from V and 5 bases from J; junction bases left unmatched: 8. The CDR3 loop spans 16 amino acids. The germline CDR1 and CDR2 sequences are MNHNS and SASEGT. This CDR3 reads CASSDSTGGSENIQYF. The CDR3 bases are TGTGCCAGCAGTGATTCGACAGGGGGGTCTGAAAACATTCAGTACTTC.

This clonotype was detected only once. This chain's CDR3 is CASSVDRPPRLGGNTIYF. CDR3 DNA sequence: TGTGCCAGCAGTGTGGACAGGCCGCCTCGCCTTGGAGGAAACACCATATATTTT. The V call is TRBV6-1, the J call TRBJ1-3, with 7 bases identical to TRBD1. Germline loops: CDR1 MNHNS, CDR2 SASEGT. This CDR3 is built from 18 residues. The J segment lost 4 bases and the V segment lost 4 bases, leaving 16 bases of the junction unmatched.

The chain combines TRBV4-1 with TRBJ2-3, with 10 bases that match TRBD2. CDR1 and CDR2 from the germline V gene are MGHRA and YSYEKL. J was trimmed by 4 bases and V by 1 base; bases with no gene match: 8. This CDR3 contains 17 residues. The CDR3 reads CASSQGLAGVFADTQYF. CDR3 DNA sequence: TGCGCCAGCAGCCAAGGCCTAGCGGGAGTATTTGCAGATACGCAGTATTTT.

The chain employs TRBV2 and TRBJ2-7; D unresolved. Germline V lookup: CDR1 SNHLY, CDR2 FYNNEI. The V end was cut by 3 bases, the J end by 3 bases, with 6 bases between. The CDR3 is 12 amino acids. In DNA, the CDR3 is TGTGCCAGCAGTGATTGGGACTACGAGCAGTACTTC. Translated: CASSDWDYEQYF.